The entry below describes one T cell receptor (beta chain). The data belong to a study of beta chain features in type 1 diabetes. Per the germline V gene, CDR1 is SGHRS and CDR2 is YFSETQ. V was shortened by 0 bases and J by 5 bases, with 10 bases between the two germline ends. CDR3 length equals 14 residues. As every portion of the isolated RNA was reverse transcribed, the sequencing read expressed TCRB transcripts. Clones were read by immunoSEQ multiplex PCR, and TCRdb kept only the in-frame ones, dropping some. This sample has under 800,000 clones, with 15% to 18% found just once. Sequenced input: naive CD4+ T cells from blood. The rearrangement uses TRBV5-1 and TRBJ2-3; D is unclear. The TCR comes from a man aged 18 to 29 in good health. CDR3 in DNA: TGCGCCAGCAGCTTGGGGCATTCTGAAGATACGCAGTATTTT. Translation: CASSLGHSEDTQYF.